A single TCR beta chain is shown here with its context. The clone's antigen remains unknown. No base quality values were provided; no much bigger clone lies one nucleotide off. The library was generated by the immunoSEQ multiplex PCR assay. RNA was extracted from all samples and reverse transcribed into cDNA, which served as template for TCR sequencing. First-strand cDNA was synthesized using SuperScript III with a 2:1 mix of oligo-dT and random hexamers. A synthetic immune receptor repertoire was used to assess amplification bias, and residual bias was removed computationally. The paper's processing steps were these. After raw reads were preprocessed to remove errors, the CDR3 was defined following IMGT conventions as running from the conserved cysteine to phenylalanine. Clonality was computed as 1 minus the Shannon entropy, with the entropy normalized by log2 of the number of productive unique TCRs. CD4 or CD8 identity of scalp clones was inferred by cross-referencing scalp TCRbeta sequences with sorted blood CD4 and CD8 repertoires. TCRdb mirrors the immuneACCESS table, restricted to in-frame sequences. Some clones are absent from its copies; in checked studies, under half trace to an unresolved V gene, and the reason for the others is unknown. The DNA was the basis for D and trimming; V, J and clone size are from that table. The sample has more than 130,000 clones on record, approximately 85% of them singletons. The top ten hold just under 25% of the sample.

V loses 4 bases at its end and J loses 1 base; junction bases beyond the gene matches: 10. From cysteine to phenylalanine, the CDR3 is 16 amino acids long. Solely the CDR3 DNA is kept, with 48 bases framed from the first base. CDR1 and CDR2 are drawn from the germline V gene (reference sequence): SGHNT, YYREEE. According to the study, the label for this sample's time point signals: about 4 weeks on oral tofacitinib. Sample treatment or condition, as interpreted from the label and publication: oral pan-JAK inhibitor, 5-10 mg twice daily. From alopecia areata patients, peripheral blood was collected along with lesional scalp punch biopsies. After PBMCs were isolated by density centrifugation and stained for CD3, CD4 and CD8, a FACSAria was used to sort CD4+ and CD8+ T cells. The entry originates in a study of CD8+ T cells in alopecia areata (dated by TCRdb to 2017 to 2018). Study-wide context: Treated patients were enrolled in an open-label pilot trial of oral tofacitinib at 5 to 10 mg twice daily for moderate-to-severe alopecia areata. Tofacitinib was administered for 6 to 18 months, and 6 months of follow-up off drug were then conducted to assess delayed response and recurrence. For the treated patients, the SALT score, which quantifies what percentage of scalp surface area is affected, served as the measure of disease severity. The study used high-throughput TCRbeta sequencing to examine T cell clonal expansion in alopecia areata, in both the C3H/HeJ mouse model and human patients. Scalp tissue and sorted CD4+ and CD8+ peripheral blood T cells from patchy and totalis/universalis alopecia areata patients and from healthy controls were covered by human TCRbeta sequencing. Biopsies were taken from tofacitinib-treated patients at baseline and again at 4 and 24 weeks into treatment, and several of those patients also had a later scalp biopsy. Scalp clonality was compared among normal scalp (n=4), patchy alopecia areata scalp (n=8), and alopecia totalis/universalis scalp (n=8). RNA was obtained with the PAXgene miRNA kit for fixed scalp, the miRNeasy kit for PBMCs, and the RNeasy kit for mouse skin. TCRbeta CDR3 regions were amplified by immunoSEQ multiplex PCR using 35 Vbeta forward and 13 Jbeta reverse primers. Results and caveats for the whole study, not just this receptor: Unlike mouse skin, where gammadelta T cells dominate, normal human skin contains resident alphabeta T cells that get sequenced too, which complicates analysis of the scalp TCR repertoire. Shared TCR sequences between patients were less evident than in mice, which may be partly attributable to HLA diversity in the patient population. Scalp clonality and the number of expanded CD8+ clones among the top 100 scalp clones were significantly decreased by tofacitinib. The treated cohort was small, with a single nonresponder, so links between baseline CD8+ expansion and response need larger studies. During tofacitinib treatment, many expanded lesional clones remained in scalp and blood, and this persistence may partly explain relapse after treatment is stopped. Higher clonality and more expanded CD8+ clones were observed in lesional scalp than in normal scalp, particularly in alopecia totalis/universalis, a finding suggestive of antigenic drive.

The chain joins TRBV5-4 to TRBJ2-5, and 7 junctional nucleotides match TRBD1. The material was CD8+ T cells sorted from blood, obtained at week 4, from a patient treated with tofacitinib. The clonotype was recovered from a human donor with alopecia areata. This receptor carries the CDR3 CASSAKPWDSQETQYF. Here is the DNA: TGTGCCAGCAGCGCCAAACCCTGGGACAGCCAAGAGACCCAGTACTTC.